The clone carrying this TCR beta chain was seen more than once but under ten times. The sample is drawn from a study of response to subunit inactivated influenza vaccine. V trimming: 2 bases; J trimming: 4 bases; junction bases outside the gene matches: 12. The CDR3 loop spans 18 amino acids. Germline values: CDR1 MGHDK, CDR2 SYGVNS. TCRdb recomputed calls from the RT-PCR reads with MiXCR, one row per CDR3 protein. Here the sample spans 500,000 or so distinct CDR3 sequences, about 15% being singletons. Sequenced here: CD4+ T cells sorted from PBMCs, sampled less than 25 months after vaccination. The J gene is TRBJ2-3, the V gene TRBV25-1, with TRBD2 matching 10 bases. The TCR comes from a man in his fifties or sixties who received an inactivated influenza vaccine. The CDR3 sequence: CASSEGPGSSGSADTQYF. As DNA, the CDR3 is TGTGCCAGCAGTGAAGGCCCGGGATCTAGCGGGAGTGCAGATACGCAGTATTTT.